This T cell receptor beta chain comes out of a study of shared clonotypes between healthy human individuals (dated by TCRdb to between 2020 and 2021). At the level of the whole study: The cohort included a few men and two women between 18 and 49 years of age. To estimate repertoire size and how much clonotypes are shared between individuals, the study performed deep sequencing of blood TCR repertoires from a few healthy adults. Libraries were prepared and TCR repertoires were sequenced by different laboratories using diverse techniques, in order to increase sequencing depth and limit assay-specific biases. Between about 0.8 and 9 billion PBMCs per donor were obtained by leukapheresis. Overall study outcomes, separate from this receptor: Sampling was restricted to blood, and TCR repertoires in tissues likely differ from the TCR repertoires found in blood. Based on pairwise subsampling, the degree of clonotype sharing among donors was expected to be affected by sequencing depth. The small number of donors limited the genetic and exposure-history diversity represented.

The CDR3 starts with the cysteine, ends with the phenylalanine, and has 14 residues. The sequence is cut down to CDR3 DNA, 42 bases in frame from base 1. The germline V gene (reference sequence) provides CDR1 LNHDA and CDR2 SQIVND. Cut back by 3 bases and 7 bases, the V and J ends lie 15 bases apart. As to this clone: The antigen it recognizes is unknown. Within one base of it there is no much larger clone, and no base qualities were kept.

The donors were healthy, HIV-negative adults who had no recently reported acute infections or vaccinations. Only Caucasian adults living in Nashville, Tennessee, USA were represented among the donors. For unsorted samples, tens of millions of PBMCs were counted, and genomic DNA was extracted using the QIAamp DNA Blood Mini kit. Blood was collected by leukapheresis, and PBMCs were isolated by Ficoll-Histopaque density gradient centrifugation and then cryopreserved in liquid nitrogen vapor phase. TCR CDR3 regions were amplified from genomic DNA by multiplex PCR using the deep immunoSEQ assay. Genomic DNA extracted from each cell subset was distributed evenly over all wells of several immunoSEQ 96-well plates, and each plate served as one replicate. Each replicate PCR for unsorted PBMC received 300 to 350 ng genomic DNA, equal to about 30,000 T cell genomes. Ten immunoSEQ deep assay plates were used to sequence the unsorted PBMC genomic DNA. Purified libraries were measured with a Qubit 3.0 fluorometer, size-checked on a Bioanalyzer 2100, and measured again with the KAPA Library Quantification kit. Every immunoSEQ 96-well plate was sequenced on a separate single-read 150-cycle Illumina NextSeq 550 flow cell. The authors' pipeline ran thus. Because the immunoSEQ output included only junctional sequences and no quality scores, the filtering could not be the same as the filtering used for full-length reads. To assign V/J genes and CDR3, sequences were annotated using PyIR, a Python wrapper for IgBLAST v1.9, with IMGT germline references. Any read was removed if the V/J assignment was weak (E-value above 1e-6), the CDR3 was missing, or the read contained stop codons, out-of-frame junctions, or ambiguous translated residues. V3J clonotypes were defined as sequences sharing the same inferred V gene, J gene, and CDR3 amino acid sequence. Percentage overlap between repertoires was calculated by dividing the number of shared unique clonotypes by the size of the smaller repertoire. RTK rarefaction, the Chao1 estimator, and Recon v2.1 estimates of unobserved clonotypes were used to assess repertoire richness. Held by TCRdb, this immuneACCESS table contains in-frame sequences only and omits some clones. Under half of the omission traces to an unresolved V gene where checked; the cause of the rest is unknown. V, J and clone size derive from that table, while D and trimming were established from the DNA sequence. The sample table lists more than 450,000 clones, 79% of them with a count of one. 10% to 15% of the sample is in the top ten clones.

Material for sequencing was PBMCs. The chain couples TRBV19 to TRBJ1-2; TRBD1 is perhaps the D gene, given 5 matching bases. This clonotype was obtained from a woman aged 40 to 55 in good health. Some clones in this sample may be carry-over from other donors' samples. The CDR3 protein: CASSIGPGHAGYTF. The nucleotide sequence is given as TGTGCCAGTAGTATCGGCCCGGGGCATGCTGGCTACACCTTC.